The next 28 T cell receptor beta chains were all read from a single sample in a study of cytotoxic CD8 clonotypes in ibrutinib-treated CLL. The repertoire was sequenced with immunoSEQ multiplex PCR; TCRdb's copy has only in-frame clones and lacks some. Seen here are around 310,000 clones, roughly 80% observed once, and the top ten hold over 5.5%. Sample: PBMCs, taken before ibrutinib treatment. The source of these receptors is a human donor with chronic lymphocytic leukemia.

The rearrangement uses TRBV2 and TRBJ2-7; no definite D call. The CDR3 is made up of 12 amino acids. Per germline, CDR1 SNHLY and CDR2 FYNNEI. V was shortened by 3 bases and J by 3 bases, with 6 bases between the two germline ends. The CDR3 DNA sequence: TGTGCCAGCAGTGATCTGGTCTACGAGCAGTACTTC. Encoded protein: CASSDLVYEQYF.

V gene TRBV6-5 combines with J gene TRBJ1-3; D unclear. The V gene lost 6 bases and the J gene lost 3 bases, with 9 bases spanning the gap. This CDR3 spans 13 amino acids. Per the germline V gene, CDR1 is MNHEY and CDR2 is SVGAGI. CDR3 residues: CASRTGDGNTIYF. The CDR3, as DNA: TGTGCCAGCAGAACCGGGGATGGAAACACCATATATTTT.

The genes are TRBV7-2 and TRBJ2-7; 9 bases agree with TRBD2. V was clipped by 1 base and J by 2 bases; unmatched bases: 6. The CDR3 totals 16 residues. The germline V gene has CDR1 SGHTA and CDR2 FQGNSA. CDR3 DNA sequence: TGTGCCAGCAGCTTAGTTGGCGGGAGGGCCCCCTACGAGCAGTACTTC. Translated: CASSLVGGRAPYEQYF.

This sequence joins TRBV5-8 and TRBJ2-3; D call uncertain. Germline V gene lookup returns CDR1 SGHTS and CDR2 YDEGEE. The germline V and J ends were trimmed by 2 bases and 8 bases, with 21 bases remaining between them. The CDR3 length is 16 residues. In DNA, the CDR3 is TGTGCCAGCAGCTTAGGGATCACGCTATCTTTTGGTACGCAGTATTTT. It encodes CASSLGITLSFGTQYF.

This clone was observed a handful of times. The chain joins TRBV11-2 to TRBJ2-1; D remains unclear. The CDR3 loop spans 14 amino acids. Trimming removed 5 bases from V and 0 bases from J, with 8 bases in between. Germline V gives CDR1 SGHAT, CDR2 FQNNGV. CDR3 protein: CASSPAASYNEQFF. CDR3 nucleotide sequence: TGTGCCAGCAGCCCCGCGGCCTCCTACAATGAGCAGTTCTTC.

The chain has TRBV19 and TRBJ1-1; TRBD1 agrees at 9 bases. Trimming removed 4 bases from V and 5 bases from J; junction bases left unmatched: 11. This CDR3 contains 16 residues. The germline V gene has CDR1 LNHDA and CDR2 SQIVND (reference sequence). The CDR3 is CASSTLTGGLETEAFF. Here the CDR3 DNA reads TGTGCCAGTAGTACGTTAACAGGGGGCTTGGAGACTGAAGCTTTCTTT.

This clone was found a few times. This chain connects TRBV19 to TRBJ1-5, with no clear D. Germline lookup yields CDR1 LNHDA and CDR2 SQIVND (reference sequence). This CDR3 has 14 amino acids. V dropped 1 base and J dropped 5 bases, with 9 bases sitting between them. CDR3 nucleotides: TGTGCCAGTAGTATAGGCCCAATTTATCAGCCCCAGCATTTT. This sequence encodes CASSIGPIYQPQHF.

This chain joins TRBV9 and TRBJ2-7; tentative D call: TRBD2 (7 bases). Trimming took off 4 bases at V and 2 bases at J, with 16 bases between the two ends. The germline CDR1 and CDR2 sequences are SGDLS and YYNGEE. This CDR3 comprises 15 residues. CDR3 DNA: TGTGCCAGCAGCCCTGGGGGGGGCCGCGCCTACGAGCAGTACTTC. Translation: CASSPGGGRAYEQYF.

V and J are TRBV18 and TRBJ2-5, with 7 bases fitting TRBD2. This CDR3 region has 14 residues. Unmatched junction bases numbered 3, after V lost 1 base and J lost 4 bases. The germline V gene encodes CDR1 KGHSH and CDR2 LQKENI. The CDR3 DNA sequence: TGTGCCAGCTCACCACGTGTAGCGGGAGAGACCCAGTACTTC. It specifies CASSPRVAGETQYF.

V is TRBV7-9 and J is TRBJ1-1, with D possibly matching TRBD1 (5 bases). Trimming shortened V by 5 bases and J by 3 bases, and 16 bases separated the two germline ends. Germline CDR1 SEHNR, CDR2 FQNEAQ (reference sequence). This CDR3 is 15 amino acids long. CDR3 DNA: TGTGCCAGCAGCCCCCCAGGCGGGGGGGACACTGAAGCTTTCTTT. Residues: CASSPPGGGDTEAFF.

The rearrangement joins TRBV6-6 to TRBJ2-7; the match to TRBD1 covers 9 bases. Germline V CDR1 and CDR2: MNHNY, SVGAGI (reference sequence). This CDR3 region has 15 residues. The trim removed 5 bases at V and 6 bases at J, leaving 11 bases unmatched. The CDR3 DNA reads TGTGCCAGCAGTCGAGCCGGGACAGGGTTCGGCGAGCAGTACTTC. Its translation is CASSRAGTGFGEQYF.

V gene TRBV29-1 combines with J gene TRBJ1-1; TRBD1 might be the D (5 bases). Germline CDR1 is SQVTM and CDR2 is ANQGSEA. Trimming cost V 6 bases and J 11 bases, with 19 bases left between them. CDR3 length: 12 residues. This CDR3 is CSVQRGGSEAFF. The CDR3 region has the DNA TGCAGCGTGCAAAGGGGAGGGAGCGAGGCTTTCTTT.

V is TRBV7-2 and J is TRBJ2-7; D possibly matches TRBD1 or TRBD2 (6 bases each). Trimming cost V 5 bases and J 6 bases, with 20 bases left between them. The germline V gene has CDR1 SGHTA and CDR2 FQGNSA. The CDR3 consists of 15 residues. The CDR3: CASSPLQGGSTEQYF. In nucleotides, the CDR3 is TGTGCCAGCAGCCCCCTCCAAGGGGGGAGTACCGAGCAGTACTTC.

The chain combines TRBV6-5 with TRBJ1-2; TRBD1 matches at 7 bases. Germline trimming cut 3 bases from V and 4 bases from J; bases unmatched to any gene: 5. CDR1 and CDR2 (germline): MNHEY, SVGAGI. The CDR3 is made up of 14 amino acids. The CDR3 nucleotides are TGTGCCAGCAGTTATCGACAGGGCTCCTATGGCTACACCTTC. Translating gives CASSYRQGSYGYTF.

The rearrangement uses TRBV11-2 and TRBJ2-1; tentative D call: TRBD2 (5 bases). Germline CDR1 reads SGHAT; CDR2 reads FQNNGV. V gave up 2 bases and J gave up 4 bases, with 9 bases separating them. The CDR3 sequence is 14 residues long. CDR3 in amino acids: CASSLPGSYNEQFF. For the CDR3, the DNA is TGTGCCAGCAGCTTACCGGGGTCTTACAATGAGCAGTTCTTC. Filled out from reference TRBV11-2 and TRBJ2-1, the complete variable domain reads EAGVAQSPRYKIIEKRQSVAFWCNPISGHATLYWYQQILGQGPKLLIQFQNNGVVDDSQLPKDRFSAERLKGVDSTLKIQPAKLEDSAVYLCASSLPGSYNEQFFGPGTRLTVL.

Concerning this clone: The same CDR3 arises from other DNA sequences in this sample as well. This rearrangement joins TRBV28 to TRBJ1-1; 8 nucleotides agree with TRBD1. This CDR3 is built from 14 residues. Germline trimming cut 4 bases from V and 3 bases from J; bases unmatched to any gene: 4. CDR1 and CDR2 from the germline V gene are MDHEN and SYDVKM. CDR3: CASSYLQGDTEAFF. For the CDR3, the DNA is TGTGCCAGCAGTTATCTACAGGGGGACACTGAAGCTTTCTTT.

V and J are TRBV6-4 and TRBJ2-7; TRBD1 matches at 10 bases. From germline, CDR1 is MRHNA and CDR2 SNTAGT. V shed 3 bases, J shed 3 bases, and the junction held 8 bases outside the gene matches. The CDR3 totals 16 residues. The CDR3 region is CASSEQPGQGFYEQYF. CDR3 DNA sequence: TGTGCCAGCAGTGAACAACCGGGACAGGGGTTCTACGAGCAGTACTTC.

J is TRBJ1-2 and V is TRBV5-5; D not certain. CDR3 length: 14 residues. Trimming removed 4 bases at V and 5 bases at J, with 15 bases between. Germline CDR1 SGHKS, CDR2 YYEKEE (reference sequence). CDR3 sequence: CASSQEFGGYGYTF. CDR3 nucleotide sequence: TGTGCCAGCAGCCAAGAGTTTGGCGGATATGGCTACACCTTC.

The chain links TRBV5-1 to TRBJ1-1; 12 nucleotides agree with TRBD1. V lost 6 bases and J lost 7; bases outside the gene matches: 7. Germline values: CDR1 SGHRS, CDR2 YFSETQ. This CDR3 region has 14 residues. This chain's CDR3 is CASTGTGGSVEAFF. The CDR3 coding sequence is TGCGCCAGCACCGGGACAGGGGGCTCGGTTGAAGCTTTCTTT.

J is TRBJ2-7 and V is TRBV9; possible D gene TRBD2, 6 bases. From germline, CDR1 is SGDLS and CDR2 YYNGEE. Trimming left V 0 bases short and J 2 bases short, with 12 bases between. There are 15 residues in the CDR3. The CDR3, as DNA: TGTGCCAGCAGCGTAGACCTAGCGCCTCCCTACGAGCAGTACTTC. Translating it yields CASSVDLAPPYEQYF.

The V and J genes are TRBV6-5 and TRBJ2-1; D might be TRBD2 (6 bases). Germline V lookup: CDR1 MNHEY, CDR2 SVGAGI. This CDR3 comprises 11 residues. V shed 0 bases and J shed 15 bases, with 9 bases lying between them. The DNA for the CDR3 is TGTGCCAGCAGTTACTCGGGACTGTCGTTCTTC. Residues: CASSYSGLSFF.

The chain combines TRBV6-5 with TRBJ1-5, with D possibly being TRBD1 (5 bases). With 7 bases removed from V and 4 bases from J, the gap between germline ends came to 14 bases. Germline V gene sequence: CDR1 MNHEY, CDR2 SVGAGI. The CDR3 extends over 14 amino acids. CDR3 in amino acids: CASKSGRENQPQHF. The CDR3 DNA reads as TGTGCCAGCAAAAGCGGCAGGGAGAATCAGCCCCAGCATTTT.

This clone was observed once. The chain recombines TRBV6-1 with TRBJ2-7; D not resolved. Trimming removed 2 bases at V and 7 bases at J, with 9 bases between. In germline, CDR1 is MNHNS, CDR2 SASEGT. This CDR3 comprises 12 residues. The CDR3 DNA reads as TGTGCCAGCAGTGAACGGTTCCTAGAGCAGTACTTC. Amino acid sequence: CASSERFLEQYF.

The chain couples TRBV14 to TRBJ2-5; D is perhaps TRBD1 (5 bases). Germline loops: CDR1 SGHDN, CDR2 FVKESK. The V end was cut by 2 bases, the J end by 5 bases, with 15 bases between. The CDR3 is made up of 15 amino acids. In DNA, the CDR3 is TGTGCCAGCAGCCAATACAACAGGCCTGGGGAGACCCAGTACTTC. Its translation is CASSQYNRPGETQYF.

The V gene is TRBV5-1, the J gene TRBJ2-7; TRBD1 aligns across 8 bases. The CDR3 totals 15 residues. Trimming removed 6 bases from V and 1 base from J; junction bases left unmatched: 9. Germline CDR1 SGHRS, CDR2 YFSETQ. The CDR3 loop is CASKNGQGGSYEQYF. The DNA for the CDR3 is TGCGCCAGCAAGAACGGACAGGGCGGGTCCTACGAGCAGTACTTC.

This clone was found a few times. This chain uses TRBV4-1 with TRBJ2-7; possible D gene TRBD1, 7 bases. Per the germline V gene, CDR1 is MGHRA and CDR2 is YSYEKL. Trimming took 1 base from V and 4 from J, leaving 14 bases between them. The length of the CDR3 is 15 residues. The CDR3 DNA reads as TGCGCCAGCAGCCAAGTTGCGGGACAGACTTACGAGCAGTACTTC. This gives the protein CASSQVAGQTYEQYF.

This sequence joins TRBV19 and TRBJ1-5, with 8 bases identical to TRBD1. The CDR3 runs to 14 residues. The germline V gene has CDR1 LNHDA and CDR2 SQIVND (reference sequence). The trim removed 4 bases at V and 8 bases at J, leaving 7 bases unmatched. CDR3 in DNA: TGTGCCAGTAGTAAAGACAGGGGTGGAGAGCCCCAGCATTTT. It yields the protein CASSKDRGGEPQHF.

J is TRBJ2-7 and V is TRBV25-1, with TRBD1 identical over 10 bases. Germline V CDR1 and CDR2: MGHDK, SYGVNS. The junction had 10 bases not matched to a gene; V was cut back by 5 bases and J by 6 bases. The CDR3 runs to 15 residues. CDR3 amino acids: CASSRLRQGAVEQYF. In DNA, the CDR3 is TGTGCCAGCAGTAGACTCAGACAGGGGGCTGTCGAGCAGTACTTC.